The rows below give T cell receptor beta chains drawn from one sample of a study of siplizumab effects on memory and regulatory T cells. Assay: immunoSEQ multiplex PCR; the TCRdb copy retains only in-frame clones and omits some. The sample has 100,000 or so clones; just over 90% are singletons. Sequenced sample: CD4+ T cells sorted from blood. The receptors were gathered from a human donor in good health. Both conserved end residues are part of each CDR3. The D gene is left open where the match is weak. Not every row has a clone size; where given, it reads once, few, many or a size class.

NA TRBJ2-1 TRBV9 NA CASSESPANEQFF TGTGCCAGCAGCGAGAGTCCGGCCAATGAGCAGTTCTTC
NA TRBJ1-2 TRBV19 NA CASSIEGSGYTF TGTGCCAGTAGTATAGAGGGGTCTGGCTACACCTTC
NA TRBJ2-1 TRBV30 NA CAWSVQVGRFNEQFF TGTGCCTGGAGTGTACAGGTGGGGCGCTTCAATGAGCAGTTCTTC
NA TRBJ2-5 TRBV14 NA CASSHPQDAEEETQYF TGTGCCAGCAGCCATCCACAGGACGCTGAAGAGGAGACCCAGTACTTC
TRBD1 TRBJ1-2 TRBV29-1 NA CSATGGEGYTF TGCAGCGCCACAGGGGGAGAAGGCTACACCTTC
NA TRBJ1-1 TRBV5-1 NA CASSQDRNTEAFF TGCGCCAGCAGTCAAGACAGGAATACTGAAGCTTTCTTT
NA TRBJ2-2 TRBV10-1 NA CASSEFRGSGELFF TGCGCCAGCAGTGAGTTTCGGGGTTCCGGGGAGCTGTTTTTT
TRBD2 TRBJ2-3 TRBV10-2 NA CASSESWASGRTDTQYF TGCGCCAGCAGTGAGTCGTGGGCTAGCGGGAGGACAGATACGCAGTATTTT
TRBD1 TRBJ2-7 TRBV19 NA CASREQGAGEQYF TGTGCCAGTCGGGAACAGGGGGCTGGCGAGCAGTACTTC
NA TRBJ1-1 TRBV20-1 NA CSARDMGATFF TGCAGTGCTAGAGATATGGGGGCCACTTTCTTT
NA TRBJ1-5 TRBV6-6 NA CASTPQPQHF TGTGCCAGCACGCCTCAGCCCCAGCATTTT
NA TRBJ1-1 TRBV29-1 NA CSVEVGRDTEAFF TGCAGCGTTGAAGTGGGGCGGGACACTGAAGCTTTCTTT
NA TRBJ1-5 TRBV6-5 NA CASSHRNQPQHF TGTGCCAGCAGCCATAGAAATCAGCCCCAGCATTTT
NA TRBJ1-2 TRBV10-3 NA CAIRADRQVRWDYGYTF TGTGCCATCAGAGCCGACAGACAGGTCAGATGGGACTATGGCTACACCTTC
NA TRBJ1-5 TRBV29-1 NA CSVVAGLNQPQHF TGCAGCGTCGTAGCAGGGCTCAATCAGCCCCAGCATTTT
NA TRBJ1-5 TRBV7-8 NA CASTSLAALGNQPQHF TGTGCCAGCACCTCCTTGGCGGCGTTGGGCAATCAGCCCCAGCATTTT
NA TRBJ2-2 TRBV27 NA CASRRKQAGTGELFF TGTGCCAGCCGAAGGAAACAGGCGGGCACCGGGGAGCTGTTTTTT
TRBD1 TRBJ1-2 TRBV6-5 NA CASSYRVQGVGGYTF TGTGCCAGCAGTTACAGGGTACAGGGGGTTGGTGGCTACACCTTC
NA TRBJ1-1 TRBV6-1 NA CASSVGTGEAFF TGTGCCAGCAGTGTCGGGACGGGTGAAGCTTTCTTT
NA TRBJ1-6 TRBV2 few CASSLGRIDSPLHF TGTGCCAGCAGTCTGGGACGGATTGATTCACCCCTCCACTTT
NA TRBJ1-1 TRBV30 NA CAWSPHRSTEAFF TGTGCCTGGAGTCCCCACAGGTCCACTGAAGCTTTCTTT
TRBD1 TRBJ1-1 TRBV9 NA CASSVGTGRVYTEAFF TGTGCCAGCAGCGTAGGGACAGGGAGGGTCTACACTGAAGCTTTCTTT
TRBD1 TRBJ2-7 TRBV7-3 NA CASSPRGGQGYEQYF TGTGCCAGCAGCCCCCGTGGGGGACAGGGCTACGAGCAGTACTTC
TRBD1 TRBJ2-5 TRBV19 NA CASRETGVETQYF TGTGCCAGTAGGGAGACAGGGGTAGAGACCCAGTACTTC
TRBD2 TRBJ2-5 TRBV30 NA CAWSPGLAGAGETQYF TGTGCCTGGAGCCCAGGACTAGCGGGAGCGGGCGAGACCCAGTACTTC
NA TRBJ2-2 TRBV7-8 once CASSPAGWPGELFF TGTGCCAGCAGCCCCGCGGGCTGGCCCGGGGAGCTGTTTTTT
TRBD1 TRBJ2-4 TRBV7-9 NA CASSEGQGALAKNIQYF TGTGCCAGCAGCGAGGGACAGGGGGCGCTGGCCAAAAACATTCAGTACTTC
NA TRBJ2-7 TRBV5-4 NA CASSPRKEDEQYF TGTGCCAGCAGTCCGCGCAAAGAGGACGAGCAGTACTTC
NA TRBJ2-3 TRBV19 once CASTLGLNTDTQYF TGTGCCAGTACCCTGGGACTGAACACAGATACGCAGTATTTT
TRBD2 TRBJ2-7 TRBV7-2 NA CASSLAAGVHEQYF TGTGCCAGCAGCTTAGCGGCGGGAGTCCACGAGCAGTACTTC
NA TRBJ1-1 TRBV28 NA CASSRVGREAFF TGTGCCAGCAGTCGAGTCGGAAGAGAAGCTTTCTTT
NA TRBJ2-7 TRBV6-6 NA CASSYPVTDDYEQYF TGTGCCAGCAGTTACCCCGTGACAGACGACTACGAGCAGTACTTC
TRBD2 TRBJ2-1 TRBV11-2 NA CASSLTSLIHEQFF TGTGCCAGCAGCTTGACTAGCCTCATACATGAGCAGTTCTTC
NA TRBJ2-7 TRBV6-1 NA CASREYSEFEEQYF TGTGCCAGCAGGGAATACAGCGAGTTTGAAGAGCAGTACTTC
NA TRBJ2-7 TRBV21-1 NA CASSKGGTLYEQYF TGTGCCAGCAGCAAAGGCGGGACACTCTACGAGCAGTACTTC
NA TRBJ2-7 TRBV6-5 NA CATALSTAQYEQYF TGTGCCACAGCACTCTCCACAGCCCAATACGAGCAGTACTTC
NA TRBJ1-1 TRBV5-1 NA CASSLGQPNTEAFF TGCGCCAGCAGCCTGGGACAACCTAACACTGAAGCTTTCTTT
TRBD1 TRBJ2-5 TRBV5-1 NA CASSLAAGGRETQYF TGCGCCAGCAGCTTGGCGGCAGGGGGCCGGGAGACCCAGTACTTC
NA TRBJ1-1 TRBV5-1 NA CASSSQGFTEAFF TGCGCCAGCAGCTCTCAGGGGTTCACTGAAGCTTTCTTT
TRBD2 TRBJ2-2 TRBV30 NA CACKSSGRSTGELFF TGTGCCTGCAAATCCAGCGGGAGAAGTACCGGGGAGCTGTTTTTT
TRBD2 TRBJ2-1 TRBV2 NA CASRLAGNEQFF TGTGCCAGCCGGCTAGCGGGGAATGAGCAGTTCTTC
TRBD1 TRBJ1-5 TRBV6-6 NA CASSSGQGANRQPQHF TGTGCCAGCAGTTCCGGACAGGGGGCTAATCGGCAGCCCCAGCATTTT
NA TRBJ2-7 TRBV11-3 NA CASSLRDDYEQYF TGTGCCAGCAGCTTGCGGGATGACTACGAGCAGTACTTC
NA TRBJ1-1 TRBV10-2 NA CASSEGTANTEAFF TGCGCCAGCAGTGAGGGGACGGCAAACACTGAAGCTTTCTTT
NA TRBJ1-2 TRBV14 few CASSPTGIGYTF TGTGCCAGCAGCCCAACAGGGATCGGCTACACCTTC
NA TRBJ1-2 TRBV27 NA CASSPRGRSYGYTF TGTGCCAGCAGCCCTCGGGGACGCAGCTATGGCTACACCTTC
NA TRBJ2-2 TRBV5-1 once CASSLDNTGELFF TGCGCCAGCAGCTTGGACAACACCGGGGAGCTGTTTTTT
TRBD2 TRBJ2-7 TRBV7-9 NA CASSLAGGPSEQYF TGTGCCAGCAGCCTAGCGGGAGGGCCCTCCGAGCAGTACTTC
TRBD2 TRBJ2-3 TRBV9 once CASSVSGTSGGDTQYF TGTGCCAGCAGCGTTTCCGGGACTAGCGGTGGAGATACGCAGTATTTT
NA TRBJ1-5 TRBV6-1 once CASSVGGRNQPQHF TGTGCCAGCAGTGTGGGCGGACGCAATCAGCCCCAGCATTTT
NA TRBJ2-7 TRBV27 NA CASSLGQSYEQYF TGTGCCAGCAGTTTAGGGCAATCCTACGAGCAGTACTTC
TRBD1 TRBJ1-6 TRBV19 NA CASSPRDRGHSPLHF TGTGCCAGTAGTCCGAGGGACAGGGGACATTCACCCCTCCACTTT
NA TRBJ1-1 TRBV6-5 NA CASRSGGPNTEAFF TGTGCCAGCAGGTCCGGGGGCCCGAACACTGAAGCTTTCTTT
NA TRBJ2-7 TRBV5-1 NA CASSLARQKYEQYF TGCGCCAGCAGCTTGGCACGACAGAAGTACGAGCAGTACTTC
NA TRBJ2-7 TRBV7-2 NA CASSLATTPGGQYF TGTGCCAGCAGCTTAGCGACTACGCCTGGGGGGCAGTACTTC
NA TRBJ1-2 TRBV28 few CASSLKGYYGYTF TGTGCCAGCAGTTTGAAGGGGTACTATGGCTACACCTTC
NA TRBJ1-6 TRBV27 NA CASSLSLTGSSPLHF TGTGCCAGCAGTTTGAGTCTGACGGGTAGTTCACCCCTCCACTTT
TRBD1 TRBJ2-3 TRBV5-1 NA CASSLAGGAPDTQYF TGCGCCAGCAGCTTGGCAGGGGGCGCCCCAGATACGCAGTATTTT
TRBD1 TRBJ1-5 TRBV10-3 few CAISEPGQNQPQHF TGTGCCATCAGTGAACCGGGACAGAATCAGCCCCAGCATTTT
NA TRBJ1-2 TRBV7-9 NA CASSQQTGIYGYTF TGTGCCAGCAGCCAACAAACAGGGATCTATGGCTACACCTTC